What follows is one T cell receptor beta chain and its context. Its antigen is unidentified. This entry comes from a study of beta chain features in type 1 diabetes. A heparinised blood draw that averaged about 120 mL was obtained once from each donor. Points from the study as a whole: More deletions and fewer insertions at VDJ junctions were seen in type 1 diabetes patients. In comparison with healthy donors, patients had naive, central memory and Treg TCRB repertoires that appeared more similar. Across all four CD4+ subsets, people with type 1 diabetes showed modestly shorter TCRB CDR3s.

Germline values: CDR1 MDHEN, CDR2 SYDVKM. V gave up 1 base and J gave up 7 bases, with 8 bases separating them. The CDR3 has 12 residues. Expressed TCRB transcripts were sequenced, since all the RNA that had been isolated was reverse transcribed. The data were produced by immunoSEQ multiplex PCR, yet TCRdb's version contains in-frame clones alone and is incomplete. Of a few hundred thousand clones in the sample, 10% to 15% are singletons; the top ten hold approximately 0.011%. The sequenced sample consisted of naive CD4+ T cells from blood. J is TRBJ2-7 and V is TRBV28, with D tentatively TRBD2 (6 bases). This sequence was found in a woman under 30 with type 1 diabetes. CDR3 in DNA: TGTGCCAGCAGTTTATTGGGGAGGGAGCAGTACTTC. Translating it yields CASSLLGREQYF.